This TCR beta chain comes out of a study of cytomegalovirus exposure and HLA in healthy donors. General study findings and limits: In a later analysis, CMV-associated beta chains were mostly HLA-associated, it appeared. Presence/absence results assume similar sequencing depth per donor, which may not hold. Clonal expansion, a later analysis showed, was greater in HLA-associated TCR beta chains than in equally common others.

The PCR employed 60 Vbeta primers together with 13 Jbeta primers. This table comes from immunoSEQ multiplex PCR, and its TCRdb copy is limited to in-frame clones, with some not included. Of about 180,000 clones in the sample, 82% were seen once. Germline V CDR1 and CDR2: SGHTA, FQGNSA. This CDR3 has 14 residues. On this clone itself: Its antigen is unknown.

The rearrangement uses TRBV7-2 and TRBJ2-5, with D possibly being TRBD1 (5 bases). The DNA end lines up better with TRBJ2-7; the J call may be wrong. Sequencing was done on a sample of PBMCs. The clonotype comes from a man in his forties or fifties in good health and CMV-seronegative. CDR3 DNA sequence: TGTGCCAGCAGCTATAGGGGCAGAGGAGACGAGCAGTACTTC. It yields the protein CASSYRGRGDEQYF.